This entry describes one T cell receptor (beta chain). The antigen is undetermined. Study processing details: Junction-only sequences without quality scores came from ImmunoSEQ, so filtering differed. Method: immunoSEQ multiplex PCR; TCRdb's copy keeps in-frame clones and lacks some. V and J calls and clone size follow that table, whereas D and trimming were derived from the DNA. The sample lists a few million clones, 90% to 97% occurring once. The sample originates from a study of shared clonotypes between healthy human individuals. Study-wide findings and caveats: The genetic and exposure-history diversity represented was limited by few donors. For naive CD4 cells, approximately 5% of clonotypes were shared across a handful of donors. Relative to memory subsets, naive subsets generally showed larger estimated richness.

V lost 5 bases, J lost 2 bases, and 1 base stayed unmatched. CDR1 is SGHVS, CDR2 FQNEAQ, per germline. The CDR3 extends over 15 amino acids. Sequenced sample: naive CD4+ T cells sorted from blood. This sample's subset: CD45RA+ positively selected. The V and J genes are TRBV7-8 and TRBJ2-7, with 15 bases fitting TRBD2. The source of this sequence is a man younger than 35 in good health. The CDR3 region has the DNA TGTGCCAGCAGCCGGACTAGCGGGGGGGCCTACGAGCAGTACTTC. Amino acid sequence: CASSRTSGGAYEQYF. The whole variable domain, filled in from reference TRBV7-8 and TRBJ2-7, reads GAGVSQSPRYKVAKRGQDVALRCDPISGHVSLFWYQQALGQGPEFLTYFQNEAQLDKSGLPSDRFFAERPEGSVSTLKIQRTQQEDSAVYLCASSRTSGGAYEQYFGPGTRLTVT.